This T cell receptor beta chain appears in the sequencing data of a study of OX40 agonist ivuxolimab in advanced cancers. Autoimmune disease history or systemic immunosuppression meant exclusion. Collection of blood occurred at baseline, at cycle 4 day 1, and at cycle 7 day 1. For this clone: Its antigen is unknown.

The ends were cut back, 5 bases at V and 2 bases at J, with 15 bases in the middle. Germline V lookup: CDR1 MNHEY, CDR2 SVGAGI. There are 15 residues in the CDR3. The assay was immunoSEQ multiplex PCR, and TCRdb's table has in-frame clones only and misses some. The data show more than 50,000 clones, around four fifths seen once. Findings of the study overall: Researchers report that CD8+ T cells had, on average, more expanded clones than CD4+.

The sample here was CD4+ or CD8+ T cells sorted from blood, taken in a trial of the OX40 agonist ivuxolimab. The sequence was obtained from an adult with an advanced solid tumor such as melanoma, head and neck, liver or kidney cancer. This rearrangement joins TRBV6-5 to TRBJ1-1; D not resolved. CDR3: CASSRQTYSNTEAFF. The CDR3 coding sequence is TGTGCCAGCAGTAGACAAACCTATAGCAACACTGAAGCTTTCTTT.